Following are 30 T cell receptor beta chains from one sample sequenced in a study of T cell repertoires in cytomegalovirus infection (dated by TCRdb to between 2018 and 2021). Sequencing instrument: Illumina HiSeq 1500. TCRdb reran the public reads through fastp at Q25 and MiXCR, keeping productive beta chains. CDR3 protein duplicates are merged, each entry listing the most common genes and DNA. This sample holds roughly 920,000 distinct CDR3 sequences; around 31% were observed only once. About an eighth of the sample lies in the top ten. Antigens for these TCRs are unknown. The treatment or condition label here, explained by the study, means: in vitro stimulation with specific CMV peptide epitopes to enrich CMV-specific T cells. Sequences were derived from cultured CD8+ T cells from PBMCs, sampled from culture after CMV antigen stimulation. The receptors were sampled from a human donor in good health (CMV status not recorded). Some clones in this sample may be carry-over from other donors' samples.

This clonotype was recorded a few times. The chain employs TRBV6-1 and TRBJ2-7; the D is unclear. This CDR3 is 13 amino acids long. Germline CDR1 reads MNHNS; CDR2 reads SASEGT. The CDR3 sequence: CAHSQHHSYEQYF. In DNA, the CDR3 is TGTGCTCACTCGCAGCACCACTCCTACGAGCAGTACTTC.

The gene calls are TRBV10-3 and TRBJ2-7, with TRBD2 identical over 8 bases. The CDR3 is 15 amino acids. V lost 7 bases to trimming and J lost 0 bases; unmatched junction nucleotides: 8. Germline CDR1 reads ENHRY; CDR2 reads SYGVKD. The CDR3 is CAITVSRGDSYEQYF. DNA for the CDR3: TGTGCCATCACCGTCTCGCGGGGGGACTCCTACGAGCAGTACTTC.

The J gene is TRBJ2-5, the V gene TRBV12-3 or TRBV12-4, with D possibly being TRBD1 or TRBD2 (6 bases each). The CDR3 has 14 amino acids. Trimming shortened V by 5 bases and J by 4 bases, and 14 bases separated the two germline ends. CDR3 sequence (DNA): TGTGCCAGCAGTGGAGGGGGGTCGGTAGAGACCCAGTACTTC. The encoded protein is CASSGGGSVETQYF.

J is TRBJ2-2 and V is TRBV9, with TRBD1 matching over 7 bases. Germline V gives CDR1 SGDLS, CDR2 YYNGEE. V gave up 3 bases and J gave up 0 bases; unmatched junction bases: 5. The CDR3 has 16 amino acids. CDR3 residues: CASSGSGTANTGELFF. DNA for the CDR3: TGTGCCAGCAGCGGATCAGGGACAGCGAACACCGGGGAGCTGTTTTTT.

CDR3 residues: CASSPEGPVWVTQYF. In nucleotides, the CDR3 is TGTGCCAGCAGCCCCGAGGGGCCGGTGTGGGTGACCCAGTACTTC. The chain links TRBV7-9 to TRBJ2-5; D possibly uses TRBD1 or TRBD2 (5 bases each). Trimming cost V 5 bases and J 7 bases, with 20 bases left between them. The CDR3 consists of 15 residues. CDR1 and CDR2 (germline): SEHNR, FQNEAQ (reference sequence).

This chain joins TRBV14 and TRBJ2-1, with 8 positions matching TRBD1. The V gene's germline CDR1 is SGHDN and CDR2 FVKESK. Trimming at V came to 1 base and at J to 10 bases, leaving 15 bases not matched to a gene. The CDR3 is 17 amino acids. Written as DNA, the CDR3 is TGTGCCAGCAGCCAAGTTTTATTGGATGCAGGGGGCGACGAGCAGTTCTTC. It encodes CASSQVLLDAGGDEQFF.

The chain joins TRBV27 to TRBJ2-5; tentative D call: TRBD1 (6 bases). Germline assignment: CDR1 MNHEY and CDR2 SMNVEV (reference sequence). V shed 5 bases and J shed 5 bases, with 21 bases lying between them. This CDR3 is built from 16 residues. CDR3 DNA sequence: TGTGCCAGCAGTCTATTCCCCCAGGGGCGTGATGAGACCCAGTACTTC. Amino acids: CASSLFPQGRDETQYF.

This clonotype was detected many times. This chain uses TRBV7-6 with TRBJ2-5; D might be TRBD2 (6 bases). The CDR3 runs to 18 residues. Trimming shortened V by 2 bases and J by 4 bases, and 23 bases separated the two germline ends. The germline V gene encodes CDR1 SGHVS and CDR2 FNYEAQ. The CDR3 spells CASSLRGPLGGAGETQYF. The CDR3 bases are TGTGCCAGCAGCTTAAGGGGCCCCCTAGGAGGGGCGGGAGAGACCCAGTACTTC. Variable domain in full (rest from reference TRBV7-6 and TRBJ2-5): GAGVSQSPRYKVTKRGQDVALRCDPISGHVSLYWYRQALGQGPEFLTYFNYEAQQDKSGLPNDRFSAERPEGSISTLTIQRTEQRDSAMYRCASSLRGPLGGAGETQYFGPGTRLLVL.

This chain links TRBV4-2 with TRBJ2-1; 13 positions agree with TRBD2. The CDR3 runs to 19 residues. CDR1 is LGHNA, CDR2 YNFKEQ, per germline. Trimming removed 0 bases from V and 0 bases from J; junction bases left unmatched: 5. The CDR3 nucleotides read TGTGCCAGCAGCCAAGATCGATGGACTAGCGGGAGCTCCTACAATGAGCAGTTCTTC. Translating gives CASSQDRWTSGSSYNEQFF.

This clonotype was detected ten times or more. The chain uses TRBV7-3 and TRBJ1-1, with unresolved D. Trimming shortened V by 0 bases and J by 0 bases, and 8 bases separated the two germline ends. This CDR3 is 15 amino acids long. CDR1 is SGHTA and CDR2 is FQGTGA in the germline V gene. Here the CDR3 reads CASSLTDEMNTEAFF. As DNA, the CDR3 is TGTGCCAGCAGCTTAACAGACGAAATGAACACTGAAGCTTTCTTT.

This clonotype was observed many times. The chain recombines TRBV27 with TRBJ2-7; the D call may be TRBD1 or TRBD2 (5 bases each). CDR1 and CDR2 (germline): MNHEY, SMNVEV (reference sequence). Trimming left V 3 bases short and J 1 base short, with 10 bases between. The CDR3 runs 14 residues. CDR3 sequence: CASSFGDGSYEQYF. The CDR3 DNA is TGTGCCAGCAGTTTTGGGGACGGGTCCTACGAGCAGTACTTC.

The table lists this clonotype with a few counts. The chain has TRBV9 and TRBJ1-1; D gene uncertain. Trimming took off 0 bases at V and 7 bases at J, with 10 bases between the two ends. The CDR3 length is 13 residues. Germline values: CDR1 SGDLS, CDR2 YYNGEE. The CDR3 nucleotides read TGTGCCAGCAGCGTAGGTGGAGGGATTGAAGCTTTCTTT. Translation: CASSVGGGIEAFF. The full variable domain, in which reference TRBV9 and TRBJ1-1 provide the parts outside the CDR3, is DSGVTQTPKHLITATGQRVTLRCSPRSGDLSVYWYQQSLDQGLQFLIQYYNGEERAKGNILERFSAQQFPDLHSELNLSSLELGDSALYFCASSVGGGIEAFFGQGTRLTVV.

The J gene is TRBJ2-4, the V gene TRBV27; the match to TRBD2 covers 8 bases. Trimming removed 8 bases from V and 8 bases from J; junction bases left unmatched: 2. Looked up from germline, CDR1 is MNHEY and CDR2 is SMNVEV (reference sequence). This CDR3 has 11 residues. This CDR3 is CASLGRDIQYF. CDR3 nucleotides: TGTGCCAGCCTCGGGAGGGACATTCAGTACTTC.

This clonotype was seen a few times. The rearrangement uses TRBV12-3 or TRBV12-4 and TRBJ2-2; 11 nucleotides line up with TRBD1. The CDR3 covers 17 residues. The J segment lost 0 bases and the V segment lost 6 bases, leaving 6 bases of the junction unmatched. The CDR3 region has the DNA TGTGCCAGCAGCACGGGACAGGGGGTCTCGAACACCGGGGAGCTGTTTTTT. Translating gives CASSTGQGVSNTGELFF.

The sample holds a few counts of this clonotype. The gene calls are TRBV9 and TRBJ2-3; D is unclear. The CDR3 spans 13 residues. Trimming stripped 0 bases from V and 6 bases from J, with 8 bases between. CDR1 and CDR2 from the germline V gene are SGDLS and YYNGEE. CDR3: CASSVVGVDTQYF. DNA for the CDR3: TGTGCCAGCAGCGTAGTAGGTGTGGATACGCAGTATTTT.

This sequence joins TRBV6-5 and TRBJ2-1, with D perhaps matching TRBD1 (5 bases). The V and J ends lost 0 bases and 3 bases respectively, with 12 bases between them. CDR1 is MNHEY, CDR2 SVGAGI, per germline. CDR3 length: 16 residues. The CDR3 region is CASSYSSAGNYNEQFF. In DNA, the CDR3 is TGTGCCAGCAGTTACTCGTCGGCAGGGAACTACAATGAGCAGTTCTTC.

Here the CDR3 DNA reads TGCGCCAGCAGCTTGGCCGGGGGGAAGACTGAAGCTTTCTTT. Protein sequence: CASSLAGGKTEAFF. The V gene is TRBV5-1, the J gene TRBJ1-1; TRBD1 is a possible D gene (5 bases). The CDR3 totals 14 residues. CDR1 is SGHRS and CDR2 is YFSETQ in the germline V gene. V shed 0 bases and J shed 5 bases, with 11 bases lying between them.

This clonotype was seen only a few times. The V call is TRBV7-8, the J call TRBJ2-7; D uncertain. There are 13 residues in the CDR3. The germline V gene encodes CDR1 SGHVS and CDR2 FQNEAQ. The V and J ends lost 1 base and 2 bases respectively, with 6 bases between them. As DNA, the CDR3 is TGTGCCAGCAGCTTAGAAGTGGCCTACGAGCAGTACGTC. It is translated as CASSLEVAYEQYV.

The V call is TRBV28, the J call TRBJ1-1; D remains unclear. Between the trimmed V and J ends, which lost 5 bases and 0 bases, there was a span of 13 bases. Germline V CDR1 and CDR2: MDHEN, SYDVKM. CDR3 length equals 15 residues. CDR3 protein: CASSIRSRMNTEAFF. Here the CDR3 DNA reads TGTGCCAGCAGTATACGGTCGCGGATGAACACTGAAGCTTTCTTT.

The V and J genes are TRBV7-9 and TRBJ1-6; 8 bases line up with TRBD1. J was trimmed by 8 bases and V by 5 bases; bases with no gene match: 5. The CDR3 consists of 14 residues. The germline V gene has CDR1 SEHNR and CDR2 FQNEAQ (reference sequence). The CDR3 region has the DNA TGTGCCAGCAGCCCACAGGGGGTGGATTCACCCCTCCACTTT. It translates to CASSPQGVDSPLHF.

This sequence joins TRBV15 and TRBJ2-7, with D unclear. CDR3 length: 13 amino acids. Between the trimmed V and J ends, which lost 0 bases and 2 bases, there was a span of 5 bases. Germline V gives CDR1 LNHNV, CDR2 YYDKDF (reference sequence). CDR3: CATSRDPTYEQYF. The CDR3 DNA sequence: TGTGCCACCAGCAGAGATCCGACCTACGAGCAGTACTTC.

There are a few counts of this clonotype. The chain employs TRBV15 and TRBJ2-5; a possible D gene is TRBD1 (5 bases). Germline CDR1 reads LNHNV; CDR2 reads YYDKDF (reference sequence). The CDR3 extends over 16 amino acids. Trimming stripped 0 bases from V and 4 bases from J, with 15 bases between. DNA for the CDR3: TGTGCCACCAGCAGAGATAAGGTTGGCCAGGGAGAGACCCAGTACTTC. It codes for CATSRDKVGQGETQYF.

The chain joins TRBV12-3 or TRBV12-4 to TRBJ1-1; unclear D gene. This CDR3 region has 15 residues. V lost 2 bases, J lost 1 base, and 11 bases lay in between. For the CDR3, the DNA is TGTGCCAGCAGTTTAACCCGGATCAGGAACACTGAAGCTTTCTTT. It translates to CASSLTRIRNTEAFF.

This clonotype has just one count. The CDR3 loop is CASSLKLAGGYEQYF. The CDR3 DNA reads TGTGCCAGCAGCTTGAAGTTAGCGGGAGGCTACGAGCAGTACTTC. The chain combines TRBV5-4 with TRBJ2-7, with 10 nucleotides matching TRBD2. This CDR3 spans 15 amino acids. The junction had 4 bases not matched to a gene; V was cut back by 1 base and J by 3 bases. Germline-derived CDR1 and CDR2 are SGHNT and YYREEE (reference sequence).

V gene TRBV27 combines with J gene TRBJ2-7, with D possibly matching TRBD1 (5 bases). V shed 6 bases and J shed 3 bases, with 15 bases lying between them. The germline CDR1 and CDR2 sequences are MNHEY and SMNVEV (reference sequence). CDR3 length equals 14 residues. The CDR3 here is CASRLFRGNYEQYF. As DNA, the CDR3 is TGTGCCAGCAGACTTTTTAGGGGAAACTACGAGCAGTACTTC.

This clonotype has ten or more counts. The chain couples TRBV6-5 to TRBJ2-7; 8 nucleotides agree with TRBD1. Germline V gene sequence: CDR1 MNHEY, CDR2 SVGAGI. This CDR3 has 14 amino acids. With 4 bases clipped from V and 1 base from J, the junction kept 3 bases outside the gene matches. CDR3 sequence reads: CASSFRGQSYEQYF. The CDR3 DNA follows: TGTGCCAGCAGTTTCAGGGGGCAGTCCTACGAGCAGTACTTC.

This clonotype was seen ten or more times. The V and J genes are TRBV6-6 and TRBJ2-3, with 7 nucleotides matching TRBD2. This CDR3 region has 18 residues. V lost 0 bases, J lost 0 bases, and 9 bases stayed unmatched. In germline, CDR1 is MNHNY, CDR2 SVGAGI (reference sequence). The CDR3 here is CASSYSSSGLSSTDTQYF. The CDR3 DNA sequence: TGTGCCAGCAGTTACTCGAGTAGCGGGCTCTCTAGCACAGATACGCAGTATTTT.

In this sample, this clonotype turned up a few times. V and J are TRBV12-3 or TRBV12-4 and TRBJ2-3; TRBD1 aligns across 9 bases. This CDR3 is 16 amino acids long. V lost 3 bases to trimming and J lost 7 bases; unmatched junction nucleotides: 11. This CDR3 is CASSFRWDRAIYTQYF. CDR3 bases: TGTGCCAGCAGTTTTCGGTGGGACAGGGCCATTTATACGCAGTATTTT.

This clonotype showed up just a few times. The V gene is TRBV12-5, the J gene TRBJ2-5; TRBD1 matches 8 bases. The J segment lost 4 bases and the V segment lost 6 bases, leaving 13 bases of the junction unmatched. Germline lookup yields CDR1 LGHNT and CDR2 FRNRAP. This CDR3 spans 16 amino acids. The CDR3 here is CASGFQAGGSLETQYF. The CDR3 DNA sequence: TGTGCTAGTGGCTTTCAAGCAGGGGGCTCGTTAGAGACCCAGTACTTC.

The CDR3: CASSKGIGGTGANVLTF. In DNA, the CDR3 is TGTGCCAGCAGCAAAGGGATCGGGGGAACTGGGGCCAACGTCCTGACTTTC. V and J are TRBV11-2 and TRBJ2-6; maybe TRBD2 (6 bases). The CDR3 runs 17 residues. Looked up from germline, CDR1 is SGHAT and CDR2 is FQNNGV. V lost 5 bases and J lost 2, with 16 bases in between.